Each of the 7 T cell receptor beta chains below was sequenced from the same sample in a study of T cells in Graves' hyperthyroidism and ophthalmopathy. RNA transcripts provided the source from which TCR beta CDR3 regions were amplified. The primer set for the first-round RT-PCR of the TCR CDR3 was HTBI. Using its own MiXCR run on the multiplex PCR reads, TCRdb lists one record per CDR3 protein. The sample has under 650,000 distinct CDR3 sequences, around 15% seen once. Input material: blood. The receptors derive from a woman aged 30 to 39 with Graves' hyperthyroidism.

CDR3 DNA sequence: TGTGCCAGCAGCTTAGACCGGCCCCGCCGGGAAGCTTTCTTT. It yields the protein CASSLDRPRREAFF. The genes are TRBV7-9 and TRBJ1-1; D is undetermined. The CDR3 loop spans 14 amino acids. Germline-derived CDR1 and CDR2 are SEHNR and FQNEAQ (reference sequence). The ends were cut back, 1 base at V and 8 bases at J, with 14 bases in the middle. The variable domain in full, with the rest retrieved from reference TRBV7-9 and TRBJ1-1, is DTGVSQNPRHKITKRGQNVTFRCDPISEHNRLYWYRQTLGQGPEFLTYFQNEAQLEKSRLLSDRFSAERPKGSFSTLEIQRTEQGDSAMYLCASSLDRPRREAFFGQGTRLTVV.

In its sample, this clonotype was seen a few times. The genes are TRBV5-5 and TRBJ2-3; D not certain. With 1 base removed from V and 2 bases from J, the gap between germline ends came to 8 bases. Per germline, CDR1 SGHKS and CDR2 YYEKEE (reference sequence). This CDR3 region has 14 residues. CDR3 DNA sequence: TGTGCCAGCAGCTTGCTCCTAGACACAGATACGCAGTATTTT. Translation: CASSLLLDTDTQYF.

CDR3 DNA sequence: TGTGCCAGCAGCCAAGCGGCGGGAAACGCGCAGTATTTT. This gives the protein CASSQAAGNAQYF. This chain links TRBV3-1 with TRBJ2-3; a weak D match, TRBD2 (6 bases). Germline CDR1 reads LGHDT; CDR2 reads YNNKEL (reference sequence). CDR3 length: 13 amino acids. V was pared by 1 base and J by 10 bases, with 12 bases between.

This clonotype was seen at least ten times. V is TRBV6-1 and J is TRBJ2-1; TRBD2 agrees at 8 bases. In germline, CDR1 is MNHNS, CDR2 SASEGT. The length of the CDR3 is 18 residues. V was pared by 6 bases and J by 3 bases, with 16 bases of the junction left unmatched. The CDR3 DNA sequence: TGTGCCAGCAGGGGAGGGGCTAGCGGGCGGCCTCACTACAATGAGCAGTTCTTC. Translated: CASRGGASGRPHYNEQFF.

This clonotype was recorded many times. V gene TRBV6-1 combines with J gene TRBJ1-3; 7 bases are shared with TRBD1. V lost 7 bases and J lost 0; bases outside the gene matches: 6. Per germline, CDR1 MNHNS and CDR2 SASEGT. The CDR3 is 15 amino acids. CDR3 sequence reads: CASTTGVSSGNTIYF. The CDR3 coding sequence is TGTGCCAGCACCACAGGGGTGAGCTCTGGAAACACCATATATTTT.

Only a few counts were recorded for this clonotype. The chain joins TRBV27 to TRBJ2-5; possibly TRBD2 for D (5 bases). The germline V gene has CDR1 MNHEY and CDR2 SMNVEV (reference sequence). The CDR3 runs 15 residues. Trimming took 2 bases from V and 1 from J, leaving 11 bases between them. The CDR3 sequence is CASSLAGAAQETQYF. Here the CDR3 DNA reads TGTGCCAGCAGTTTAGCGGGCGCCGCCCAAGAGACCCAGTACTTC.

A few counts support this clonotype. The genes are TRBV6-1 and TRBJ1-2; weak D call: TRBD1 (5 bases). Germline V gives CDR1 MNHNS, CDR2 SASEGT. The CDR3 sequence is 12 residues long. V lost 10 bases and J lost 2, with 11 bases in between. The CDR3 DNA sequence: TGTGCCACCCGACAGACCAACTATGGCTACACCTTC. Amino acid sequence: CATRQTNYGYTF.